These 4 T cell receptor beta chains share one sample of origin, sequenced in a study of T cell repertoires in cytomegalovirus infection. TCRdb re-called the reads through MiXCR, storing one row per CDR3 protein. The sample has approximately 500,000 distinct CDR3 sequences; 15% to 20% are singletons. Material for sequencing was CD8+ T cells from PBMCs. The receptors here all came from a human donor in good health (CMV status not recorded). Some clones in this sample may be carry-over from other donors' samples.

V and J are TRBV27 and TRBJ1-6, with 7 bases lining up with TRBD1. There are 15 residues in the CDR3. Germline V CDR1 and CDR2: MNHEY, SMNVEV (reference sequence). The V segment lost 5 bases and the J segment 6 bases; nucleotides outside the gene matches: 7. The CDR3 loop reads CASSLQTGFNSPLHF. CDR3 in DNA: TGTGCCAGCAGTCTCCAGACAGGGTTTAATTCACCCCTCCACTTT.

This clonotype was seen a few times. V and J are TRBV2 and TRBJ2-7, with D possibly TRBD1 on 6 matching bases. CDR1 SNHLY and CDR2 FYNNEI come from the germline V gene. Trimming cost V 8 bases and J 1 base, with 12 bases left between them. This CDR3 is 13 amino acids long. In DNA form, the CDR3 reads TGTGCCAGCCTTGGCCAGGGGTCCTACGAGCAGTACTTC. Amino acid sequence: CASLGQGSYEQYF.

V gene TRBV4-1 combines with J gene TRBJ2-2; D is ambiguous. Germline CDR1 and CDR2: MGHRA and YSYEKL. V was pared by 8 bases and J by 1 base, with 8 bases between. The CDR3 has 13 amino acids. CDR3 amino acids: CASAHGNTGELFF. As DNA, the CDR3 is TGCGCCAGCGCCCACGGGAACACCGGGGAGCTGTTTTTT.

This clonotype was recorded many times. The chain is built from TRBV6-5 and TRBJ2-5, with TRBD2 as a possible D gene (6 bases). The CDR3 extends over 17 amino acids. Trimming stripped 6 bases from V and 4 bases from J, with 24 bases between. Germline assignment: CDR1 MNHEY and CDR2 SVGAGI. This CDR3 is CASRTGVEYPSRETQYF. The CDR3 nucleotides read TGTGCCAGCAGGACGGGAGTGGAGTACCCCTCACGAGAGACCCAGTACTTC.